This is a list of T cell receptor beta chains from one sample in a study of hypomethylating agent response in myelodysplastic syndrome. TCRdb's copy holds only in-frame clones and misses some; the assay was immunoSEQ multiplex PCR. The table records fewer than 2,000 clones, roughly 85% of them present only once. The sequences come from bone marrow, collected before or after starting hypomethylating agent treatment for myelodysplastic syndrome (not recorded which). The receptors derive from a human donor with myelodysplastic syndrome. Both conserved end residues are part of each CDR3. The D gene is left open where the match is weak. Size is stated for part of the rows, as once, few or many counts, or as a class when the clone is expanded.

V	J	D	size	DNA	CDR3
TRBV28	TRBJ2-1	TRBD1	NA	TGTGCCAGCAGTTCCCTTGACAGGGGCTTCGGGGATGAGCAGTTCTTC	CASSSLDRGFGDEQFF
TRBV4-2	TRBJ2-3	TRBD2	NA	TGTGCCAGCAGCCAAGGACTAGCGGGGGGGCCAGATACGCAGTATTTT	CASSQGLAGGPDTQYF
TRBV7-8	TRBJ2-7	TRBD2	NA	TGTGCCAGCAGCTTAGCCGGACTAGCGGGATACGAGCAGTACTTC	CASSLAGLAGYEQYF
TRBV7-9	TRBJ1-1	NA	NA	TGTGCCAGCAGCCCGTACATCCCGGGACGTATGAACACTGAAGCTTTCTTT	CASSPYIPGRMNTEAFF
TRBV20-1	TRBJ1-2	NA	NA	TGCAGTGCAAAGGACGCTCGGGGCTACACCTTC	CSAKDARGYTF
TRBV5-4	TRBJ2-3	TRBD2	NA	TGTGCCAGCAGCTCGCCGACTAGCGGGAGGGCCCTCGGCACAGATACGCAGTATTTT	CASSSPTSGRALGTDTQYF
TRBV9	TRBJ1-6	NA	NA	TGTGCCAGCAGCGTAGCTCAAGGGATGGGCTCACCCCTCCACTTT	CASSVAQGMGSPLHF
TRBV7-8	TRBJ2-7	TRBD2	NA	TGTGCCAGCAGCTTAGTGGAGCGGGGACTGGGAGAGCAGTACTTC	CASSLVERGLGEQYF
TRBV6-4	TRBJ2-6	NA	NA	TGTGCCAGCGCGCTGGACAGCCGCTCTGGGGCCAACGTCCTGACTTTC	CASALDSRSGANVLTF
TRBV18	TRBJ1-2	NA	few	TGTGCCAGCTCAAGTAGGGGAACTATGATGGGCTACACCTTC	CASSSRGTMMGYTF
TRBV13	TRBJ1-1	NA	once	TGTGCCAGCAGCGTCGACTTGAACACTGAAGCTTTCTTT	CASSVDLNTEAFF
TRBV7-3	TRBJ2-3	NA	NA	TGTGCCAGCAGCTTTGATAGCGGAGGCACAGATACGCAGTATTTT	CASSFDSGGTDTQYF
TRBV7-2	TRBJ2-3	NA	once	TGTGCCAGCAGCTTAGCCACAGATACGCAGTATTTT	CASSLATDTQYF
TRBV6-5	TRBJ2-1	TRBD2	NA	TGTGCCAGCAGTTACTCCTATCTAGCGGGGGAGCAGTTCTTC	CASSYSYLAGEQFF
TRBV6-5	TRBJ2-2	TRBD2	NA	TGTGCCAGCAGAGACGGGGGGGCCGACACCGGGGAGCTGTTTTTT	CASRDGGADTGELFF
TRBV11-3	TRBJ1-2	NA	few	TGTGCCAGCAGCTTAGGCGGGAAGGGCCCCCACTATGGCTACACCTTC	CASSLGGKGPHYGYTF
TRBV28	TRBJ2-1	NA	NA	TGTGCCAGCAGACGTACTAGCCACTCCTACAATGAGCAGTTCTTC	CASRRTSHSYNEQFF
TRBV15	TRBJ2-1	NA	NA	TGTGCCACAACTCCGAGCTCCTACAATGAGCAGTTCTTC	CATTPSSYNEQFF
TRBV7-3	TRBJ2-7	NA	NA	TGTGCCAGCAGCCCCGGATACTCCTACGAGCAGTACTTC	CASSPGYSYEQYF
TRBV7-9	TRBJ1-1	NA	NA	TGTGCCAGCAGCGTCACAGGCACTGAAGCTTTCTTT	CASSVTGTEAFF
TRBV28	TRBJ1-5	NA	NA	NA	CASSSSDQPQHF
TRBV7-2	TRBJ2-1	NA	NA	TGTGCCAGCAGCCAAAGCAGGGTCGGTGAGCAGTTCTTC	CASSQSRVGEQFF
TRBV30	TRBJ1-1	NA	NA	TGTGCCTGGTTGGCTGCGACTGAAGCTTTCTTT	CAWLAATEAFF
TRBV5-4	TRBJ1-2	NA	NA	TGTGCCAGCAGCATGGGGCAGGGATTTGGTGGCTACACCTTC	CASSMGQGFGGYTF
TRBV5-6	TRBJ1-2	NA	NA	TGTGCCAGCAGCTTAGGGGCAATCTATGGCTACACCTTC	CASSLGAIYGYTF
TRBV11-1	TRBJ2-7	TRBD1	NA	TGTGCCAGCAGCTTTAACAGGGGCTCCTACGAGCAGTACTTC	CASSFNRGSYEQYF
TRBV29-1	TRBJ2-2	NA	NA	TGCAGCGTGAGAACAGGGCCCCTGGGCACCGGGGAGCTGTTTTTT	CSVRTGPLGTGELFF
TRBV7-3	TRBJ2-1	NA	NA	TGTGCCAGCAGCGACCGGGGGCAGCTGAGCCCGAAGTTCTTC	CASSDRGQLSPKFF
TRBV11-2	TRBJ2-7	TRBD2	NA	TGTGCCAGCAGCTTAGTAGGGACTAGCGGGGGAGGCGAGCAGTACTTC	CASSLVGTSGGGEQYF
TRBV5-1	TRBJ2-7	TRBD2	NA	TGCGCCAGCAGCTTCCGACTAGCGGAGAGCTCCTACGAGCAGTACTTC	CASSFRLAESSYEQYF
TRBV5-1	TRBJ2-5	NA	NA	TGCGCCAGCAGCTACGCGGGAGAGACCCAGTACTTC	CASSYAGETQYF
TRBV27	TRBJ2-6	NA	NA	TGTGCCAGCAGTCGGATTTGCTGGCTACAAAGTCGGGCCAACGTCCTGACTTTC	CASSRICWLQSRANVLTF
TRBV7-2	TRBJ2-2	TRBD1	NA	TGTGCCAGCAGCTTAGAGGGACAGGCATATAGGAACACCGGGGAGCTGTTTTTT	CASSLEGQAYRNTGELFF
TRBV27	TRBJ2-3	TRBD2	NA	TGTGCCAGCAGGGCGGGGGCAGATACGCAGTATTTT	CASRAGADTQYF
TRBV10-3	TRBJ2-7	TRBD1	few	TGTGCCATCAGTACCGACAGGGACGAGCAGTACTTC	CAISTDRDEQYF
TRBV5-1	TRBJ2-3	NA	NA	TGCGCCAGCAGCTTAAACGGGGCAGATACGCAGTATTTT	CASSLNGADTQYF
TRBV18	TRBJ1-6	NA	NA	TGTGCCAGCTCAGCTCCCGATAATTCACCCCTCCACTTT	CASSAPDNSPLHF
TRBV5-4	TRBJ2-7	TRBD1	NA	TGTGCCAGCAGCTGGACAGGGGTCGAGCAGTACTTC	CASSWTGVEQYF
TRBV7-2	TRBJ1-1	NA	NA	TGTGCCAGCAGCTTATATAGGGGTGCGGCAGGGGACACTGAAGCTTTCTTT	CASSLYRGAAGDTEAFF
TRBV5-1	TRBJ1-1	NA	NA	TGCGCCAGCAGCTTGACAGGGAACACTGAAGCTTTCTTT	CASSLTGNTEAFF
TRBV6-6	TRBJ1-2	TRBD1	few	TGTGCCAGCAGTTCCGGGACAGGGGGCATTGGCTACACCTTC	CASSSGTGGIGYTF
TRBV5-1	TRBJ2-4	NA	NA	TGCGCCAGCAGCTTGCCCTCGAAGGGCGGACTAGCCAAAAACATTCAGTACTTC	CASSLPSKGGLAKNIQYF